This TCR beta chain was sequenced in a study of post-analysis software for immune sequencing data. With regard to this clonotype: Its target is unknown.

In germline, CDR1 is MNHEY, CDR2 SMNVEV (reference sequence). The CDR3 has 17 residues. With 2 bases clipped from V and 1 base from J, the junction kept 8 bases outside the gene matches. TCR beta cDNA libraries included unique molecular identifiers. One entry per CDR3 protein results from TCRdb running MiXCR on the PCR reads. The table lists about 380,000 distinct CDR3 sequences, roughly 30% of them singletons. Overall study findings and caveats: With F measure, samples from one preparation batch clustered together strongly. Comparison with controls showed significantly lower normalized Chao1 diversity in multiple sclerosis patients. There were five TRBV segments more frequent in patients than controls, and TRBV5-6, TRBV5-1 and TRBV20-1 were among them.

The sample comprised blood. The V call is TRBV27, the J call TRBJ2-3; 8 positions agree with TRBD2. The TCR sequence derives from a girl under 18 with multiple sclerosis. CDR3 bases: TGTGCCAGCAGTTTAGAAGAAGGGCGGGGGGGCACAGATACGCAGTATTTT. It yields the protein CASSLEEGRGGTDTQYF.